Each of the 29 T cell receptor beta chains below was sequenced from the same sample in a study of blood T cell repertoires in COVID-19. Sequencing was performed with immunoSEQ multiplex PCR; in TCRdb, only in-frame clones are kept and a portion is missing. The table has 250,000 to 400,000 clones, more than 70% seen once. The sample consisted of peripheral blood. These receptors came from a woman younger than 45 with COVID-19, enrolled during active disease.

The gene calls are TRBV7-9 and TRBJ1-1, with 7 bases that match TRBD1. Germline CDR1 is SEHNR and CDR2 is FQNEAQ (reference sequence). This CDR3 region has 12 residues. The CDR3 loop is CAGGQLNTEAFF. CDR3 nucleotides: TGTGCAGGGGGACAGTTGAACACTGAAGCTTTCTTT.

CDR3 region: CASRKRAGDNTGELFF. The CDR3 nucleotides read TGTGCCAGCAGGAAGCGAGCGGGGGATAACACCGGGGAGCTGTTTTTT. The chain couples TRBV7-8 to TRBJ2-2; 8 bases agree with TRBD2. With 6 bases clipped from V and 2 bases from J, the junction kept 8 bases outside the gene matches. CDR1 SGHVS and CDR2 FQNEAQ come from the germline V gene. The CDR3 sequence is 16 residues long.

The CDR3 protein is CASSPGTGYNYGYTF. For the CDR3, the DNA is TGTGCCAGCTCCCCCGGGACAGGGTACAACTATGGCTACACCTTC. The chain has TRBV18 and TRBJ1-2, with TRBD1 matching 9 bases. The germline V gene has CDR1 KGHSH and CDR2 LQKENI. With V trimmed by 6 bases and J by 2 bases, 7 bases remained unmatched. The CDR3 is 15 residues long.

This clone was counted a few times. The chain employs TRBV7-9 and TRBJ1-4; 8 nucleotides match TRBD1. CDR1 SEHNR and CDR2 FQNEAQ come from the germline V gene (reference sequence). This CDR3 has 15 amino acids. After removal of 4 bases from V and 8 bases from J, the junction contained 9 bases not matched to a gene. The CDR3, as DNA: TGTGCCAGCAGCTCCTCAGGGGGCCGTGTCGAAAAACTGTTTTTT. It yields the protein CASSSSGGRVEKLFF. The full variable domain, its missing parts supplied by reference TRBV7-9 and TRBJ1-4, is DTGVSQNPRHKITKRGQNVTFRCDPISEHNRLYWYRQTLGQGPEFLTYFQNEAQLEKSRLLSDRFSAERPKGSFSTLEIQRTEQGDSAMYLCASSSSGGRVEKLFFGSGTQLSVL.

This clone was counted only a few times. This rearrangement joins TRBV2 to TRBJ1-2; 9 positions agree with TRBD1. Germline assignment: CDR1 SNHLY and CDR2 FYNNEI. The CDR3 is 14 residues long. V lost 4 bases and J lost 4; bases outside the gene matches: 4. The CDR3 region is CASSGTGAIYGYTF. The CDR3 DNA is TGTGCCAGCAGTGGGACAGGGGCGATCTATGGCTACACCTTC. Full variable domain (missing parts from reference TRBV2 and TRBJ1-2): EPEVTQTPSHQVTQMGQEVILRCVPISNHLYFYWYRQILGQKVEFLVSFYNNEISEKSEIFDDQFSVERPDGSNFTLKIRSTKLEDSAMYFCASSGTGAIYGYTFGSGTRLTVV.

This clone has a single count. The genes are TRBV6-5 and TRBJ2-7; 10 nucleotides match TRBD1. Germline V gives CDR1 MNHEY, CDR2 SVGAGI. Trimming cost V 2 bases and J 4 bases; bases outside gene matches: 5. This CDR3 comprises 15 residues. CDR3 amino acids: CASSYGGQGEYEQYF. The CDR3 region has the DNA TGTGCCAGCAGTTACGGAGGACAGGGGGAATACGAGCAGTACTTC.

This clone came up a few times. V gene TRBV6-5 combines with J gene TRBJ2-3; D unclear. Germline V gene sequence: CDR1 MNHEY, CDR2 SVGAGI. The length of the CDR3 is 13 residues. With 7 bases removed from V and 4 bases from J, the gap between germline ends came to 12 bases. CDR3 sequence reads: CASTPGSPDTQYF. Written as DNA, the CDR3 is TGTGCCAGCACCCCCGGGTCACCAGATACGCAGTATTTT.

This clone was seen at least ten times. V usage is TRBV6-1 and J usage is TRBJ2-1; possible D gene TRBD1, 5 bases. CDR3 length: 15 amino acids. CDR1 MNHNS and CDR2 SASEGT come from the germline V gene. Deletions cut 1 base from V and 1 base from J, with 8 bases between. CDR3 sequence: CASSEEPGSYNEQFF. For the CDR3, the DNA is TGTGCCAGCAGTGAAGAGCCAGGGTCCTACAATGAGCAGTTCTTC.

This clone has a single count. Additional DNA sequences in this sample encode the identical CDR3. The chain has TRBV19 and TRBJ1-2, with TRBD1 as a possible D gene (6 bases). CDR1 and CDR2 (germline): LNHDA, SQIVND (reference sequence). V shed 6 bases and J shed 4 bases, with 6 bases lying between them. The CDR3 runs 11 residues. CDR3 coding DNA: TGTGCCAGTAGCAGGGGCTATGGCTACACCTTC. This sequence encodes CASSRGYGYTF. Together with reference TRBV19 and TRBJ1-2, the CDR3 gives the full variable domain: DGGITQSPKYLFRKEGQNVTLSCEQNLNHDAMYWYRQDPGQGLRLIYYSQIVNDFQKGDIAEGYSVSREKKESFPLTVTSAQKNPTAFYLCASSRGYGYTFGSGTRLTVV.

The chain links TRBV29-1 to TRBJ2-4; D ambiguous. The germline V gene has CDR1 SQVTM and CDR2 ANQGSEA. V was clipped by 0 bases and J by 9 bases, with 9 bases between them. The CDR3 runs 12 residues. The CDR3 sequence is CSVEDLNGIQYF. In DNA, the CDR3 is TGCAGCGTTGAAGATCTTAACGGCATTCAGTACTTC.

The chain couples TRBV5-6 to TRBJ1-4; 9 bases fit TRBD1. V lost 4 bases, J lost 2 bases, and 6 bases stayed unmatched. The CDR3 runs 16 residues. Germline loops: CDR1 SGHDT, CDR2 YYEEEE. CDR3 region: CASSAGTGWTNEKLFF. The CDR3 DNA reads TGTGCCAGCAGCGCCGGGACAGGGTGGACTAATGAAAAACTGTTTTTT.

J is TRBJ2-7 and V is TRBV11-2; 7 bases are a match to TRBD2. V trimming: 5 bases; J trimming: 0 bases; junction bases outside the gene matches: 10. The V gene's germline CDR1 is SGHAT and CDR2 FQNNGV. The CDR3 has 16 residues. CDR3 nucleotide sequence: TGTGCCAGCAGCATGGGTTGGGGGGAGGGCTCCTACGAGCAGTACTTC. It encodes CASSMGWGEGSYEQYF.

The rearrangement uses TRBV27 and TRBJ2-7; D is perhaps TRBD1 (5 bases). The CDR3 sequence is 14 residues long. V lost 5 bases and J 2 bases, leaving 13 bases between the germline ends. Looked up from germline, CDR1 is MNHEY and CDR2 is SMNVEV (reference sequence). The CDR3 coding sequence is TGTGCCAGCAGTCCGAGGACACCCACCTACGAGCAGTACTTC. The encoded protein is CASSPRTPTYEQYF.

The chain recombines TRBV6-2 or TRBV6-3 with TRBJ2-1, with 11 bases fitting TRBD2. Germline assignment: CDR1 MNHEY and CDR2 SVGEGT. V lost 4 bases, J lost 4 bases, and 9 bases stayed unmatched. The CDR3 has 17 amino acids. The CDR3 DNA reads TGTGCCAGCAGTTCCCGTATGGCTAGCGGGGGGTACAATGAGCAGTTCTTC. Protein product: CASSSRMASGGYNEQFF.

The chain uses TRBV27 and TRBJ2-3; D is ambiguous. Trimming shortened V by 7 bases and J by 2 bases, and 10 bases separated the two germline ends. Germline V gene lookup returns CDR1 MNHEY and CDR2 SMNVEV (reference sequence). The CDR3 consists of 13 residues. Here the CDR3 DNA reads TGTGCCAGCACCCCCAGCGTCACAGATACGCAGTATTTT. Its protein product is CASTPSVTDTQYF.

This chain connects TRBV18 to TRBJ1-1; D perhaps matches TRBD1 (5 bases). The CDR3 consists of 15 residues. V was shortened by 3 bases and J by 3 bases, with 14 bases between the two germline ends. CDR1 KGHSH and CDR2 LQKENI come from the germline V gene. In DNA, the CDR3 is TGTGCCAGCTCACCTGAAGGGCAGGGATACACTGAAGCTTTCTTT. Translating gives CASSPEGQGYTEAFF.

V gene TRBV27 combines with J gene TRBJ2-3; perhaps TRBD2 as D (5 bases). Per germline, CDR1 MNHEY and CDR2 SMNVEV (reference sequence). V lost 5 bases, J lost 6 bases, and 21 bases lay in between. This CDR3 region has 16 residues. CDR3 in amino acids: CASSPSAGWRGDTQYF. The DNA of the CDR3 is TGTGCCAGCAGTCCCTCGGCAGGTTGGAGAGGGGATACGCAGTATTTT.

The CDR3: CASSLQLAGAYNEQFF. In DNA form, the CDR3 reads TGTGCCAGCAGCTTGCAATTAGCGGGGGCCTACAATGAGCAGTTCTTC. The chain recombines TRBV5-4 with TRBJ2-1, with 9 nucleotides matching TRBD2. The CDR3 length is 16 residues. The junction had 4 bases not matched to a gene; V was cut back by 1 base and J by 2 bases. The germline V gene encodes CDR1 SGHNT and CDR2 YYREEE (reference sequence).

V is TRBV7-2 and J is TRBJ1-2, with D hard to call. Looked up from germline, CDR1 is SGHTA and CDR2 is FQGNSA. The CDR3 contains 16 residues. V gave up 1 base and J gave up 7 bases, with 19 bases separating them. The CDR3 spells CASSLEYIGVGSGYTF. The CDR3 nucleotides read TGTGCCAGCAGCTTAGAATATATCGGGGTAGGAAGTGGCTACACCTTC.

The V call is TRBV30, the J call TRBJ1-1, with D possibly TRBD1 on 5 matching bases. CDR1 and CDR2 from the germline V gene are GTSNPN and SVGIG (reference sequence). V was trimmed by 0 bases and J by 7 bases, leaving 9 bases between them. This CDR3 has 12 amino acids. The DNA for the CDR3 is TGTGCCTGGAGTGTAGGACACAGTGAAGCTTTCTTT. Residues: CAWSVGHSEAFF.

The V gene is TRBV13, the J gene TRBJ1-1; 7 positions agree with TRBD1. Germline CDR1 and CDR2: PRHDT and FYEKMQ (reference sequence). The CDR3 contains 14 residues. V lost 0 bases to trimming and J lost 10 bases; unmatched junction nucleotides: 8. This CDR3 reads CASSLGQGPFRAFF. CDR3 DNA sequence: TGTGCCAGCAGCTTAGGACAGGGGCCTTTTAGAGCTTTCTTT.

The rearrangement uses TRBV12-3 or TRBV12-4 and TRBJ1-2, with D possibly being TRBD1 (5 bases). The CDR3 loop spans 13 amino acids. Trimming pared 6 bases from V and 8 bases from J, leaving 16 bases between. The CDR3 bases are TGTGCCAGCAGCCGACGGGACTATGGAGGCTACACCTTC. Its protein product is CASSRRDYGGYTF.

The chain joins TRBV27 to TRBJ1-2; 7 bases are shared with TRBD1. CDR1 is MNHEY and CDR2 is SMNVEV in the germline V gene (reference sequence). J was trimmed by 4 bases and V by 5 bases; bases with no gene match: 13. There are 16 residues in the CDR3. In DNA form, the CDR3 reads TGTGCCAGCAGTCCGGAACGGACAGGCATCCTCTATGGCTACACCTTC. This codes for CASSPERTGILYGYTF.

This chain links TRBV3-1 (or the pseudogene TRBV3-2) with TRBJ1-3; D unresolved. Trimming pared 4 bases from V and 0 bases from J, leaving 7 bases between. The CDR3 loop spans 14 amino acids. Germline values: CDR1 LGHDT, CDR2 YNNKEL (reference sequence). CDR3 coding DNA: TGTGCCAGCAGCCCGAGGAGCTCTGGAAACACCATATATTTT. It specifies CASSPRSSGNTIYF.

CDR3 DNA: TGTGCCAGTAGTATATGGGGACAGGGGAGCGAGCAGTACTTC. It encodes CASSIWGQGSEQYF. The chain links TRBV19 to TRBJ2-7; TRBD1 agrees at 10 bases. Germline values: CDR1 LNHDA, CDR2 SQIVND (reference sequence). This CDR3 spans 14 amino acids. Trimming removed 2 bases from V and 6 bases from J; junction bases left unmatched: 4.

In this sample, this clone turned up once. The genes are TRBV4-1 and TRBJ1-2, with D tentatively TRBD1 (5 bases). V lost 1 base to trimming and J lost 6 bases, with 12 bases between them. Germline V gene lookup returns CDR1 MGHRA and CDR2 YSYEKL. CDR3 length: 14 residues. The CDR3 DNA reads as TGCGCCAGCAGCCAAGGGGGCAGGGTTGATGGCTACACCTTC. Translated, it gives CASSQGGRVDGYTF.

The chain employs TRBV3-1 (or the pseudogene TRBV3-2) and TRBJ2-3, with D maybe TRBD2 (7 bases). V lost 4 bases and J lost 2, with 19 bases in between. There are 17 residues in the CDR3. Germline CDR1 is LGHDT and CDR2 is YNNKEL (reference sequence). CDR3 nucleotides: TGTGCCAGCAGCCTGGGGGGGCCCACTTTTAACACAGATACGCAGTATTTT. Translation gives CASSLGGPTFNTDTQYF.

This chain uses TRBV7-2 with TRBJ2-7; 9 bases match TRBD2. CDR1 and CDR2 (germline): SGHTA, FQGNSA. Unmatched junction bases numbered 7, after V lost 7 bases and J lost 0 bases. This CDR3 spans 15 amino acids. The CDR3 sequence: CASTQSGGSSYEQYF. CDR3 in DNA: TGTGCCAGCACCCAAAGCGGGGGGAGCTCCTACGAGCAGTACTTC.

The rearrangement joins TRBV6-2 or TRBV6-3 to TRBJ1-4; no reliable D call. V lost 2 bases and J 0 bases, leaving 4 bases between the germline ends. CDR1 is MNHEY and CDR2 is SVGEGT in the germline V gene. The CDR3 contains 14 residues. CDR3 loop: CASSYDTTNEKLFF. The CDR3 bases are TGTGCCAGCAGTTACGACACAACTAATGAAAAACTGTTTTTT.